The entry that follows covers one T cell receptor (beta chain) sequence. Its antigen remains unidentified. The PCR used 60 Vbeta and 13 Jbeta primers. Sequenced by immunoSEQ multiplex PCR; TCRdb stores in-frame clones only, minus some. The sample holds 160,000 or so clones, 70% to 80% seen once. These data are taken from a study of cytomegalovirus exposure and HLA in healthy donors. Study results and limitations: For presence/absence analyses, sequencing depth was assumed to be roughly uniform across donors. In a later analysis, common viral pathogens appeared linked to several of the most significant clusters. Among CMV-associated TCR beta chains, most appeared HLA-restricted in a later analysis.

Trimming left V 4 bases short and J 3 bases short, with 9 bases between. This CDR3 comprises 13 residues. The germline V gene has CDR1 SGHAT and CDR2 FQNNGV. The chain joins TRBV11-2 to TRBJ1-1; D unclear. The clonotype was recovered from a woman between 40 and 50 years old in good health and CMV-seronegative. Sequencing was carried out using PBMCs. CDR3 sequence (DNA): TGTGCCAGCAGCTACGACATCTACACTGAAGCTTTCTTT. Protein sequence: CASSYDIYTEAFF.